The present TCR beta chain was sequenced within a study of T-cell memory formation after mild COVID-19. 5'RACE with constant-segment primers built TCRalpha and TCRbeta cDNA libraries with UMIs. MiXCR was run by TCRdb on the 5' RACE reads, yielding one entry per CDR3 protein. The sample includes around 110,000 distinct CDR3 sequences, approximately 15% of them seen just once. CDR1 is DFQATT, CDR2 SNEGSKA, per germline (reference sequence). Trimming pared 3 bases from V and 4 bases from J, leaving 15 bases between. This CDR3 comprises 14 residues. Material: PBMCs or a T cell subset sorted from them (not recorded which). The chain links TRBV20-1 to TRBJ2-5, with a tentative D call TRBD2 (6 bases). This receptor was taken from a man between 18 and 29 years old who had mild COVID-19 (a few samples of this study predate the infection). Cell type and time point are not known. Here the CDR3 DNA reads TGCAGTGCTAGGCCATTGGGGGGAGGAGAGACCCAGTACTTC. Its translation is CSARPLGGGETQYF.